This T cell receptor (beta chain) was observed in a study of identical twins. MiXCR, run by TCRdb on the 5' RACE reads, gives a single entry per CDR3 protein. The table records about 1.7 million distinct CDR3 sequences, around a third of them present only once. In germline, CDR1 is DFQATT, CDR2 SNEGSKA (reference sequence). This CDR3 has 14 amino acids. The V call is TRBV20-1, the J call TRBJ2-4; TRBD1 agrees at 9 bases. The J call is uncertain, as TRBJ2-7 better fits the DNA end. The specimen was cord blood. This receptor was identified in a newborn girl in good health. CDR3 sequence reads: CSAGRDRELYEQYF. In nucleotides, the CDR3 is TGCAGTGCTGGCCGGGACAGGGAGCTCTACGAGCAGTACTTC.